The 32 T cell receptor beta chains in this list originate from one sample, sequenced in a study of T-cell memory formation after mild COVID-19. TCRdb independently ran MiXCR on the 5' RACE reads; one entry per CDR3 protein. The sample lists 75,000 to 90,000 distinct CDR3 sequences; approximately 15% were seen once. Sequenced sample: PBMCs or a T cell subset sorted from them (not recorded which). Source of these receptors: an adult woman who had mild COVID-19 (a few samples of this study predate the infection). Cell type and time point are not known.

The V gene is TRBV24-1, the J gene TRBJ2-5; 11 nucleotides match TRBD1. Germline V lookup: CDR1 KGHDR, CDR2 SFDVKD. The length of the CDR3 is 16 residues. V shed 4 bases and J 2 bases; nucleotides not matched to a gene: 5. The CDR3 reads CATSDPRDRGQETQYF. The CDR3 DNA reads TGTGCCACCAGTGACCCCCGGGACAGGGGGCAAGAGACCCAGTACTTC.

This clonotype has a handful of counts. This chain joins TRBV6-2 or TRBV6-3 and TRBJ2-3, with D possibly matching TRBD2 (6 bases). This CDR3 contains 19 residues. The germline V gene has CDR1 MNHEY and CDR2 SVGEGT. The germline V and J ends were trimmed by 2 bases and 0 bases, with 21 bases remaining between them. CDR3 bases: TGTGCCAGCAGTTACGATCCGGGACTCCGAGCCTATAGCACAGATACGCAGTATTTT. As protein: CASSYDPGLRAYSTDTQYF.

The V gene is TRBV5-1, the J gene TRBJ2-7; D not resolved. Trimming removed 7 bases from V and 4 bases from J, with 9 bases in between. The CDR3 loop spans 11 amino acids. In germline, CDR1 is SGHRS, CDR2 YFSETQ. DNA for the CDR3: TGCGCCAGCCCCACAGATTACGAGCAGTACTTC. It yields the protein CASPTDYEQYF.

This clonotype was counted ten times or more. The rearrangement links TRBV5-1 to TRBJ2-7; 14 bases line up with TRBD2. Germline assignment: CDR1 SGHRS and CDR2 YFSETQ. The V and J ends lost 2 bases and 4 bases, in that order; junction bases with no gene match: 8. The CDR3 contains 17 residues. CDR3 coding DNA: TGCGCCAGCAGCTTCGGACTAGCGGGGGGTCTTGGATACGAGCAGTACTTC. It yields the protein CASSFGLAGGLGYEQYF.

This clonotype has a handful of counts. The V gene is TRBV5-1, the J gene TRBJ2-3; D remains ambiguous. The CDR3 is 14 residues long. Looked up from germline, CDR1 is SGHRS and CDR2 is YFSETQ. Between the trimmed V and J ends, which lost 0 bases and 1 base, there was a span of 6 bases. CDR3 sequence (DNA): TGCGCCAGCAGCTTGGCGTGGGGCACAGATACGCAGTATTTT. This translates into CASSLAWGTDTQYF.

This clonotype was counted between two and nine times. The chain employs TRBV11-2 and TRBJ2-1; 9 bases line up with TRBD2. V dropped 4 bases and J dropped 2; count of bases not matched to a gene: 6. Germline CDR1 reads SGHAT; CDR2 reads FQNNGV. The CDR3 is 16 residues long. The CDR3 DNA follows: TGTGCCAGCAGCTCCTACAGCGGGGGGCCCTACAATGAGCAGTTCTTC. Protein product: CASSSYSGGPYNEQFF. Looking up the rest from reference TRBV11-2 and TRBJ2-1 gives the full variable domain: EAGVAQSPRYKIIEKRQSVAFWCNPISGHATLYWYQQILGQGPKLLIQFQNNGVVDDSQLPKDRFSAERLKGVDSTLKIQPAKLEDSAVYLCASSSYSGGPYNEQFFGPGTRLTVL.

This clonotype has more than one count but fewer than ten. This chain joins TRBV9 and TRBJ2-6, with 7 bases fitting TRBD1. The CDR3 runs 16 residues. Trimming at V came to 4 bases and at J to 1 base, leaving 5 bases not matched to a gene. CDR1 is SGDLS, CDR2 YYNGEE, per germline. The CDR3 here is CASSKDRRSGANVLTF. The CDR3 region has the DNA TGTGCCAGCAGCAAGGACAGGCGGTCTGGGGCCAACGTCCTGACTTTC. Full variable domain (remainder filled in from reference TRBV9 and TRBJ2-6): DSGVTQTPKHLITATGQRVTLRCSPRSGDLSVYWYQQSLDQGLQFLIQYYNGEERAKGNILERFSAQQFPDLHSELNLSSLELGDSALYFCASSKDRRSGANVLTFGAGSRLTVL.

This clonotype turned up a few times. The CDR3 region has the DNA TGCGCCAGCAGCCAGACCCAGGGCGTTCCAACCGGGGAGCTGTTTTTT. It translates to CASSQTQGVPTGELFF. The chain is built from TRBV4-1 and TRBJ2-2; perhaps TRBD1 as D (5 bases). Germline V gene lookup returns CDR1 MGHRA and CDR2 YSYEKL. The CDR3 extends over 16 amino acids. The ends were cut back, 3 bases at V and 5 bases at J, with 16 bases in the middle.

CDR3 amino acids: CASSIEDSPISYEQYF. The DNA of the CDR3 is TGTGCCAGTAGTATCGAGGACAGCCCAATCTCCTACGAGCAGTACTTC. The J gene is TRBJ2-7, the V gene TRBV19, with D perhaps TRBD1 (6 bases). The CDR3 spans 16 residues. V was clipped by 3 bases and J by 0 bases, with 15 bases between them. Per the germline V gene, CDR1 is LNHDA and CDR2 is SQIVND (reference sequence).

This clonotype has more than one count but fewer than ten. The CDR3 protein is CASSPPLENDGNQPQHF. The CDR3 DNA reads TGTGCCAGCTCACCACCCCTAGAAAACGACGGCAATCAGCCCCAGCATTTT. The chain carries TRBV18 and TRBJ1-5; D gene unclear. Between the trimmed V and J ends, which lost 0 bases and 2 bases, there was a span of 14 bases. This CDR3 has 17 residues. Germline V gene data show CDR1 as KGHSH and CDR2 as LQKENI.

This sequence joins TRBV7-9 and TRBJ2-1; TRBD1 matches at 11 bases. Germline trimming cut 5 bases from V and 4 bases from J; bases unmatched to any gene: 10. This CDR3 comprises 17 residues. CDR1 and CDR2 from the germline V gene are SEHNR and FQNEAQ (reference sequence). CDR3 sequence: CASSRDQDRGPYNEQFF. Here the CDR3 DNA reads TGTGCCAGCAGCCGAGACCAGGACAGGGGGCCTTACAATGAGCAGTTCTTC.

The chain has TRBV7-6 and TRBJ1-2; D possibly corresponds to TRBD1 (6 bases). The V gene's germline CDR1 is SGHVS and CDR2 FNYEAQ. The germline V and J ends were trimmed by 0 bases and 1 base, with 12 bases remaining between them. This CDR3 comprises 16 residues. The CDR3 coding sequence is TGTGCCAGCAGCTTAGCGCCAGGGGACCGTAACTATGGCTACACCTTC. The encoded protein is CASSLAPGDRNYGYTF.

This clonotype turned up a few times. For the CDR3, the DNA is TGCAGTGCTAGGACTAGCGGAATCATAACCTCCTACAATGAGCAGTTCTTC. Amino acids: CSARTSGIITSYNEQFF. The chain employs TRBV20-1 and TRBJ2-1, with TRBD2 matching 9 bases. In germline, CDR1 is DFQATT, CDR2 SNEGSKA (reference sequence). Trimming cost V 3 bases and J 0 bases; bases outside gene matches: 9. The CDR3 has 17 residues.

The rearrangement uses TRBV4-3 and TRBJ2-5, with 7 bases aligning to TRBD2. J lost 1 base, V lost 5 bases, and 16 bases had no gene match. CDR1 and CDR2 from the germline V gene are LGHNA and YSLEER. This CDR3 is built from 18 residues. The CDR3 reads CASSNLHLTSRAQETQYF. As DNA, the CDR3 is TGCGCCAGCAGCAATCTTCACTTGACTAGCCGGGCCCAAGAGACCCAGTACTTC.

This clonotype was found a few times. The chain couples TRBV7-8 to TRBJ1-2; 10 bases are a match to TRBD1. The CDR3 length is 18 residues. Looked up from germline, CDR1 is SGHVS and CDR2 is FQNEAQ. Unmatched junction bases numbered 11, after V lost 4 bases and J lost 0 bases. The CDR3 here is CASSWRGDRGEANYGYTF. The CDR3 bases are TGTGCCAGCAGCTGGAGAGGGGACAGGGGAGAGGCTAACTATGGCTACACCTTC. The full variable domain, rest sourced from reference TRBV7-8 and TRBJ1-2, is GAGVSQSPRYKVAKRGQDVALRCDPISGHVSLFWYQQALGQGPEFLTYFQNEAQLDKSGLPSDRFFAERPEGSVSTLKIQRTQQEDSAVYLCASSWRGDRGEANYGYTFGSGTRLTVV.

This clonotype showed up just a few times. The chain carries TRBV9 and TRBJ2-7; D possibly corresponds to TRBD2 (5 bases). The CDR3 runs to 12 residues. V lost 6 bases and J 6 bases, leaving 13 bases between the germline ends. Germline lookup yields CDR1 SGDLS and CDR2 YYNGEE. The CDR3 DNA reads TGTGCCAGCACCGGGATCGGATCCGAGCAGTACTTC. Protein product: CASTGIGSEQYF.

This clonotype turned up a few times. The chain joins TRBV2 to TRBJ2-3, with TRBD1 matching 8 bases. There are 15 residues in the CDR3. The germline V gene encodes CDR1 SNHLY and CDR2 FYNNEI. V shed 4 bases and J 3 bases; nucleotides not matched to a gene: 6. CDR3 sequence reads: CASSGETGVTDTQYF. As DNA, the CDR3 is TGTGCCAGCAGTGGGGAGACAGGGGTTACAGATACGCAGTATTTT.

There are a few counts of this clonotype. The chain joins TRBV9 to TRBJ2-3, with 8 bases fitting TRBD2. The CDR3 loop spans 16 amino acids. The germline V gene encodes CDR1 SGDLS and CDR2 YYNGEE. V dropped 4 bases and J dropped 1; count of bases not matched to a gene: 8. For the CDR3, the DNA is TGTGCCAGCAGCACACCCCGGGGGGGCGGCACAGATACGCAGTATTTT. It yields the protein CASSTPRGGGTDTQYF.

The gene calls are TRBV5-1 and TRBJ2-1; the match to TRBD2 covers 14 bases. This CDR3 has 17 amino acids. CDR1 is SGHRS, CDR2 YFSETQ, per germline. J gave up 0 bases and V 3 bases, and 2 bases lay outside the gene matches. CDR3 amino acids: CASSSGLAGASYNEQFF. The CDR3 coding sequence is TGCGCCAGCAGCTCGGGACTAGCGGGGGCCTCCTACAATGAGCAGTTCTTC.

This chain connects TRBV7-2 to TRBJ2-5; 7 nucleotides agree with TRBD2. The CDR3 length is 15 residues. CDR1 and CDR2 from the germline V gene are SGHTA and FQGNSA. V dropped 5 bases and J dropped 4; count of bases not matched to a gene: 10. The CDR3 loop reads CASSRVPTSVETQYF. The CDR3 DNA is TGTGCCAGCAGCCGGGTTCCAACTAGCGTAGAGACCCAGTACTTC.

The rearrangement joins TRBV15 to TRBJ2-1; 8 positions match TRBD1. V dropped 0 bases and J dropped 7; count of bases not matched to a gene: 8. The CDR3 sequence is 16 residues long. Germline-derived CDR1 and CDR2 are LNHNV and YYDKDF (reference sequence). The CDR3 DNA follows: TGTGCCACCAGCAGAGATCGGCAGGGGGCGAGTAATGAGCAGTTCTTC. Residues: CATSRDRQGASNEQFF.

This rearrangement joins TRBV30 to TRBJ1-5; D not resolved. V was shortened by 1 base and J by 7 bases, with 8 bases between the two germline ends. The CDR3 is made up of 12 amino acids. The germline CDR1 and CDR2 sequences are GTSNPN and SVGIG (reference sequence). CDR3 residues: CAWSDDMQPQHF. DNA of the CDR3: TGTGCCTGGAGTGACGACATGCAGCCCCAGCATTTT.

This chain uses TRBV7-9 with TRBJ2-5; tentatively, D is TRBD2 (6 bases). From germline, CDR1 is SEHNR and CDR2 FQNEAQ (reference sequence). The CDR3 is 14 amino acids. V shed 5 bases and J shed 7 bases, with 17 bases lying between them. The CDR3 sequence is CASSGGWGERTQYF. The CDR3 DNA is TGTGCCAGCAGCGGAGGTTGGGGGGAGAGGACCCAGTACTTC.

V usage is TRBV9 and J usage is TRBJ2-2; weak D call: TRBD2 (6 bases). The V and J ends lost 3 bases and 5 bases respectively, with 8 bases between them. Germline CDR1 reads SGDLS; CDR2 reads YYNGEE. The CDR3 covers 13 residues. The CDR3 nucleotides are TGTGCCAGCAGCGCAGGAGGGACCGGGGAGCTGTTTTTT. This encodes CASSAGGTGELFF.

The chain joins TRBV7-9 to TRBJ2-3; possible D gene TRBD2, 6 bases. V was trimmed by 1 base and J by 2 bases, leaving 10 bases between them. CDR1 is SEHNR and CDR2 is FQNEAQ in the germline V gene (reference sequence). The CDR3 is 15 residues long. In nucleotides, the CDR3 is TGTGCCAGCAGCTTAGGGTTACTAGCCACAGATACGCAGTATTTT. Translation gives CASSLGLLATDTQYF.

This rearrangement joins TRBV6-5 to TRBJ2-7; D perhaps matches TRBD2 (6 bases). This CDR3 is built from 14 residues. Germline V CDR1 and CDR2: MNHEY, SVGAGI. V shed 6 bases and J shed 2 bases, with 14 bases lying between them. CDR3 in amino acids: CASRPAGGTYEQYF. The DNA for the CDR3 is TGTGCCAGCAGACCTGCCGGGGGAACCTACGAGCAGTACTTC.

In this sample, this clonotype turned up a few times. The CDR3 DNA reads TGCAGTGCTAGGTGGGAGAAGCCCTACGAGCAGTACTTC. Its translation: CSARWEKPYEQYF. J is TRBJ2-7 and V is TRBV20-1; a weak D match, TRBD2 (5 bases). The V end lost 3 bases, the J end lost 2 bases, and 11 bases lay between the germline ends. The germline V gene encodes CDR1 DFQATT and CDR2 SNEGSKA (reference sequence). The CDR3 consists of 13 residues.

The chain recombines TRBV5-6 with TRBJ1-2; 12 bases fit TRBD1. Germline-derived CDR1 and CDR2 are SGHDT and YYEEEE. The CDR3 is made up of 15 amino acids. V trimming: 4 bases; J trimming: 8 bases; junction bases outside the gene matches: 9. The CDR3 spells CASSEGRDRGLGYTF. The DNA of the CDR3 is TGTGCCAGCAGCGAGGGACGGGACAGGGGGCTAGGCTACACCTTC.

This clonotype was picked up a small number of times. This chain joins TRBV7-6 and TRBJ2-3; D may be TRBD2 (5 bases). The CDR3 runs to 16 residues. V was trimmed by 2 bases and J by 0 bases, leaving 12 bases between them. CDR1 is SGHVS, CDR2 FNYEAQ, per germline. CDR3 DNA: TGTGCCAGCAGCTTATATGGGGAGTCTAGCACAGATACGCAGTATTTT. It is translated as CASSLYGESSTDTQYF.

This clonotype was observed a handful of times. The CDR3: CASSPTQREQYF. The CDR3 coding sequence is TGCGCCAGCAGCCCGACACAACGCGAGCAGTACTTC. This chain connects TRBV5-1 to TRBJ2-7; D unresolved. Between the trimmed V and J ends, which lost 4 bases and 6 bases, there was a span of 11 bases. The germline V gene has CDR1 SGHRS and CDR2 YFSETQ. CDR3 length equals 12 residues.

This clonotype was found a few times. The CDR3 DNA sequence: TGTGCCAGCACCCCCTTCGGCGAGTGGAGGGGAGACACTGAAGCTTTCTTT. Protein: CASTPFGEWRGDTEAFF. The rearrangement joins TRBV12-3 or TRBV12-4 to TRBJ1-1; tentative D call: TRBD1 (5 bases). The CDR3 extends over 17 amino acids. V gave up 7 bases and J gave up 3 bases, with 24 bases separating them.

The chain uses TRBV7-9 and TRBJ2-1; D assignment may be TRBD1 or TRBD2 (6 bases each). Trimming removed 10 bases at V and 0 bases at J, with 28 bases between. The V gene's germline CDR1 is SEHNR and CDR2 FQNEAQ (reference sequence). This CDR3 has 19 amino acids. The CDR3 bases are TGTGCCACGCCCGATAGGGGGTCCGTCGGGGGCAGCTCCTACAATGAGCAGTTCTTC. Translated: CATPDRGSVGGSSYNEQFF.